The clone carrying this TCR beta chain turned up a few times. The sample belongs to a study of T-cell reconstitution after alpha-beta-depleted transplantation in children. Unique molecular identifiers were used to barcode this TCRbeta library. TCRdb re-derived calls from the PCR reads in MiXCR, one entry per CDR3 protein. The sample carries some 490,000 distinct CDR3 sequences, about an eighth recorded once. Trimming left V 1 base short and J 6 bases short, with 13 bases between. The CDR3 sequence is 15 residues long. The germline V gene encodes CDR1 SGHKS and CDR2 YYEKEE (reference sequence). The chain uses TRBV5-5 and TRBJ2-2; no clear D gene. Sample: PBMCs from the stem cell graft donor, taken from the stem cell graft. The clonotype originates from a human donor who donated a stem cell graft to a child with combined immunodeficiency. The CDR3 DNA follows: TGTGCCAGCAGCTTGCAGGTTCGGAGCTCCGGGGAGCTGTTTTTT. It specifies CASSLQVRSSGELFF.